The 22 T cell receptor beta chains given below trace back to one sample, sequenced in a study of blood T cell repertoires in COVID-19. Measured with immunoSEQ multiplex PCR; TCRdb has only the in-frame clones, and not every one. The table records approximately 100,000 clones, around 89% of them present only once. Material for sequencing was peripheral blood. The source is a human donor in a cohort sampled during active COVID-19.

The chain combines TRBV28 with TRBJ1-2, with D possibly being TRBD1 (6 bases). The V gene lost 5 bases and the J gene lost 4 bases, with 11 bases spanning the gap. CDR1 and CDR2 from the germline V gene are MDHEN and SYDVKM. The CDR3 runs 13 residues. The CDR3 region is CASSIDRLYGYTF. CDR3 DNA sequence: TGTGCCAGCAGTATAGACAGGCTCTATGGCTACACCTTC.

Here the CDR3 DNA reads TGTGCCAGCGGGGTGGGGGTGCGACTAGCGGAGAGCTCCTACAATGAGCAGTTCTTC. Translation: CASGVGVRLAESSYNEQFF. V and J are TRBV19 and TRBJ2-1, with 9 bases that match TRBD2. The CDR3 is made up of 19 amino acids. V dropped 9 bases and J dropped 0; count of bases not matched to a gene: 18. CDR1 is LNHDA and CDR2 is SQIVND in the germline V gene (reference sequence).

The gene calls are TRBV6-5 and TRBJ2-5; D not resolved. Germline values: CDR1 MNHEY, CDR2 SVGAGI. The CDR3 has 12 residues. Deletions cut 7 bases from V and 1 base from J, with 7 bases between. The DNA for the CDR3 is TGTGCCAGCAACAGACCCCAAGAGACCCAGTACTTC. Its protein product is CASNRPQETQYF.

The J gene is TRBJ2-1, the V gene TRBV6-2 or TRBV6-3, with TRBD1 as a possible D gene (5 bases). Germline assignment: CDR1 MNHEY and CDR2 SVGEGT. The CDR3 has 15 amino acids. With 0 bases removed from V and 9 bases from J, the gap between germline ends came to 15 bases. The CDR3 loop is CASSYSGLVNGEQFF. The DNA for the CDR3 is TGTGCCAGCAGTTACTCGGGGCTAGTTAATGGTGAGCAGTTCTTC.

V usage is TRBV5-6 and J usage is TRBJ2-7; TRBD1 matches 7 bases. This CDR3 contains 14 residues. After removal of 0 bases from V and 6 bases from J, the junction contained 6 bases not matched to a gene. Germline-derived CDR1 and CDR2 are SGHDT and YYEEEE. The CDR3 sequence: CASSLAGGRGEQYF. The CDR3 DNA sequence: TGTGCCAGCAGCTTGGCAGGGGGAAGGGGCGAGCAGTACTTC.

The V call is TRBV7-8, the J call TRBJ2-2; a weak D match, TRBD1 (5 bases). Trimming took off 5 bases at V and 0 bases at J, with 10 bases between the two ends. Per the germline V gene, CDR1 is SGHVS and CDR2 is FQNEAQ. This CDR3 region has 15 residues. The DNA for the CDR3 is TGTGCCAGCAGCCGAACAGGCGCGAACACCGGGGAGCTGTTTTTT. Its translation is CASSRTGANTGELFF.

The chain employs TRBV28 and TRBJ2-7, with a tentative D call TRBD1 (6 bases). The length of the CDR3 is 13 residues. Germline V gene lookup returns CDR1 MDHEN and CDR2 SYDVKM. V was cut by 9 bases and J by 0 bases, with 12 bases left in between. In DNA, the CDR3 is TGTGCCAGTACCCAGGGGAGCTCCTACGAGCAGTACTTC. Its translation: CASTQGSSYEQYF.

The chain recombines TRBV7-3 with TRBJ2-1; 7 nucleotides align to TRBD2. CDR3 size: 17 residues. Trimming took 5 bases from V and 4 from J; bases not matched to a gene: 14. Germline V gene sequence: CDR1 SGHTA, CDR2 FQGTGA. The CDR3 reads CASSPTRASGSYNEQFF. Written as DNA, the CDR3 is TGTGCCAGCAGCCCTACCCGGGCTAGCGGTAGTTACAATGAGCAGTTCTTC.

This clone was recorded once. This chain connects TRBV6-6 to TRBJ1-4; 8 nucleotides line up with TRBD1. V shed 11 bases and J 3 bases; nucleotides not matched to a gene: 8. The CDR3 covers 14 residues. Germline CDR1 is MNHNY and CDR2 is SVGAGI (reference sequence). The CDR3 here is CASEDRAANEKLFF. CDR3 in DNA: TGTGCCTCCGAGGACAGGGCTGCTAATGAAAAACTGTTTTTT.

The CDR3 spells CASSMGRGAFF. The CDR3 DNA follows: TGTGCCAGTAGTATGGGCAGGGGAGCTTTCTTT. J is TRBJ1-1 and V is TRBV19, with D possibly matching TRBD1 (6 bases). Between the trimmed V and J ends, which lost 3 bases and 10 bases, there was a span of 9 bases. CDR3 length equals 11 residues. The germline gives CDR1 LNHDA, CDR2 SQIVND (reference sequence).

This chain links TRBV5-1 with TRBJ2-2, with 7 bases fitting TRBD2. CDR1 and CDR2 from the germline V gene are SGHRS and YFSETQ. V lost 5 bases to trimming and J lost 1 base; unmatched junction nucleotides: 8. This CDR3 has 16 amino acids. CDR3 sequence: CASSNNGLGNTGELFF. DNA for the CDR3: TGCGCCAGCAGTAATAACGGACTAGGGAACACCGGGGAGCTGTTTTTT.

V gene TRBV28 combines with J gene TRBJ1-3; D is uncertain. V lost 2 bases to trimming and J lost 0 bases, with 11 bases between them. The CDR3 length is 16 residues. Germline V lookup: CDR1 MDHEN, CDR2 SYDVKM. The CDR3: CASSLLVGSSGNTIYF. The CDR3 DNA follows: TGTGCCAGCAGTTTACTAGTCGGCAGCTCTGGAAACACCATATATTTT.

The chain uses TRBV20-1 and TRBJ1-2; D perhaps matches TRBD1 (6 bases). This CDR3 region has 17 residues. The ends were cut back, 3 bases at V and 1 base at J, with 21 bases in the middle. Per the germline V gene, CDR1 is DFQATT and CDR2 is SNEGSKA (reference sequence). The CDR3 is CSASVPSGAGYNYGYTF. The DNA of the CDR3 is TGCAGTGCTAGTGTGCCCTCAGGGGCCGGTTATAACTATGGCTACACCTTC.

The V gene is TRBV2, the J gene TRBJ2-1, with D possibly TRBD1 on 6 matching bases. V was clipped by 6 bases and J by 0 bases, with 12 bases between them. Germline CDR1 SNHLY, CDR2 FYNNEI. This CDR3 has 15 amino acids. The CDR3 nucleotides read TGTGCCAGCAGCGCTGACAGGAGCTCCTACAATGAGCAGTTCTTC. Protein: CASSADRSSYNEQFF.

The chain uses TRBV7-2 and TRBJ1-1, with a possible D match to TRBD1 (5 bases). This CDR3 is built from 15 residues. V lost 5 bases and J 0 bases, leaving 13 bases between the germline ends. CDR1 is SGHTA and CDR2 is FQGNSA in the germline V gene. CDR3 in amino acids: CASSERRQMNTEAFF. The CDR3 bases are TGTGCCAGCAGCGAACGACGACAGATGAACACTGAAGCTTTCTTT. Full variable domain (remainder filled in from reference TRBV7-2 and TRBJ1-1): GAGVSQSPSNKVTEKGKDVELRCDPISGHTALYWYRQSLGQGLEFLIYFQGNSAPDKSGLPSDRFSAERTGGSVSTLTIQRTQQEDSAVYLCASSERRQMNTEAFFGQGTRLTVV.

The J gene is TRBJ2-7, the V gene TRBV6-1, with D unresolved. V was shortened by 3 bases and J by 3 bases, with 6 bases between the two germline ends. CDR3 length: 12 residues. Germline values: CDR1 MNHNS, CDR2 SASEGT. The CDR3 is CASSEVSYEQYF. The CDR3 DNA is TGTGCCAGCAGTGAGGTTAGCTACGAGCAGTACTTC.

The V call is TRBV7-3, the J call TRBJ1-6; maybe TRBD1 (6 bases). Trimming pared 5 bases from V and 7 bases from J, leaving 18 bases between. From germline, CDR1 is SGHTA and CDR2 FQGTGA. The length of the CDR3 is 16 residues. The CDR3 sequence is CASSPDRIRSNSPLHF. The CDR3 coding sequence is TGTGCCAGCAGCCCAGACAGGATCAGGAGCAATTCACCCCTCCACTTT.

The rearrangement links TRBV19 to TRBJ1-4; D gene unclear. This CDR3 has 13 amino acids. Germline CDR1 is LNHDA and CDR2 is SQIVND (reference sequence). V was shortened by 4 bases and J by 0 bases, with 3 bases between the two germline ends. CDR3 region: CASSTATNEKLFF. DNA for the CDR3: TGTGCCAGTAGTACGGCAACTAATGAAAAACTGTTTTTT.

This sequence joins TRBV14 and TRBJ2-5, with D possibly being TRBD1 (5 bases). The V gene's germline CDR1 is SGHDN and CDR2 FVKESK. The V gene lost 3 bases and the J gene lost 1 base, with 12 bases spanning the gap. CDR3 size: 15 residues. This CDR3 reads CASSHQRQLQETQYF. CDR3 bases: TGTGCCAGCAGCCATCAACGACAGCTCCAAGAGACCCAGTACTTC.

The V call is TRBV6-2 or TRBV6-3, the J call TRBJ2-7; 12 nucleotides align to TRBD2. V shed 4 bases and J 1 base; nucleotides not matched to a gene: 5. Looked up from germline, CDR1 is MNHEY and CDR2 is SVGEGT. CDR3 length: 16 residues. CDR3 sequence: CASSSGLAGPSYEQYF. CDR3 DNA: TGTGCCAGCAGTTCCGGACTAGCGGGACCTTCCTACGAGCAGTACTTC.

This chain uses TRBV5-1 with TRBJ1-2; D is uncertain. Germline V gene lookup returns CDR1 SGHRS and CDR2 YFSETQ. CDR3 length: 13 residues. Trimming cost V 0 bases and J 8 bases, with 11 bases left between them. The CDR3 DNA reads TGCGCCAGCAGCTTGGCCACGGGGTACGGCTACACCTTC. As protein: CASSLATGYGYTF.

J is TRBJ2-2 and V is TRBV4-3, with a possible D match to TRBD2 (6 bases). V was cut by 1 base and J by 3 bases, with 12 bases left in between. Germline V gives CDR1 LGHNA, CDR2 YSLEER. The CDR3 covers 16 residues. CDR3 in DNA: TGCGCCAGCAGCCAAGGAACGGTAGCGGACACCGGGGAGCTGTTTTTT. Its translation is CASSQGTVADTGELFF.